The next 15 T cell receptor beta chains were all read from a single sample in a study of T cell repertoires in cytomegalovirus infection. TCRdb re-called the reads with MiXCR, one entry per CDR3 protein. The sample has 200,000 to 300,000 distinct CDR3 sequences; roughly 13% are singletons. Sequencing used PBMCs. These receptors originate from a human donor in good health (CMV status not recorded). Some clones in this sample may be carry-over from other donors' samples.

This clonotype came up many times. The chain joins TRBV7-2 to TRBJ2-7; 7 bases agree with TRBD1. Germline V gene data show CDR1 as SGHTA and CDR2 as FQGNSA. The CDR3 extends over 17 amino acids. Trimming took 0 bases from V and 1 from J; bases not matched to a gene: 9. The chain's CDR3 is CASSLARRDSSSYEQYF. CDR3 in DNA: TGTGCCAGCAGCTTAGCGCGCCGGGACAGCAGTTCCTACGAGCAGTACTTC.

This clonotype was counted at least ten times. The CDR3 here is CASSYHPYGYTF. The DNA of the CDR3 is TGTGCCAGCAGTTACCATCCCTATGGCTACACCTTC. The V gene is TRBV6-6, the J gene TRBJ1-2; D ambiguous. The CDR3 spans 12 residues. V dropped 2 bases and J dropped 4 bases, with 5 bases sitting between them. Germline V gene lookup returns CDR1 MNHNY and CDR2 SVGAGI (reference sequence).

The rearrangement joins TRBV5-1 to TRBJ2-1; TRBD1 matches at 9 bases. V was clipped by 4 bases and J by 15 bases; unmatched bases: 11. In germline, CDR1 is SGHRS, CDR2 YFSETQ. This CDR3 has 13 amino acids. DNA for the CDR3: TGCGCCAGCAGCGCCCCCACAGGGGGCGGTCTGTTCTTC. Encoded protein: CASSAPTGGGLFF.

This clonotype was picked up many times. The genes are TRBV5-6 and TRBJ2-1, with 9 bases that match TRBD1. The CDR3 runs 17 residues. Looked up from germline, CDR1 is SGHDT and CDR2 is YYEEEE. Trimming removed 4 bases from V and 6 bases from J; junction bases left unmatched: 14. The CDR3 reads CASSPSGTGRVGNEQFF. The CDR3 region has the DNA TGTGCCAGCAGCCCTTCCGGGACAGGGAGGGTTGGCAATGAGCAGTTCTTC.

This clonotype occurred many times. This chain links TRBV10-3 with TRBJ2-1; 10 positions match TRBD1. CDR1 and CDR2 from the germline V gene are ENHRY and SYGVKD. There are 15 residues in the CDR3. The trim removed 2 bases at V and 5 bases at J, leaving 3 bases unmatched. CDR3: CAISEDRGQDNEQFF. CDR3 in DNA: TGTGCCATCAGTGAGGACAGGGGGCAAGACAATGAGCAGTTCTTC.

J is TRBJ2-1 and V is TRBV5-1; 8 bases match TRBD1. The length of the CDR3 is 14 residues. Losses at the gene ends were 4 bases for V and 10 bases for J; bases not matched to a gene: 10. Germline loops: CDR1 SGHRS, CDR2 YFSETQ. DNA for the CDR3: TGCGCCAGCAGCCTCAGGACAGGGTTGGGGGAGCAGTTCTTC. This codes for CASSLRTGLGEQFF. The whole variable domain, filled in from reference TRBV5-1 and TRBJ2-1, reads KAGVTQTPRYLIKTRGQQVTLSCSPISGHRSVSWYQQTPGQGLQFLFEYFSETQRNKGNFPGRFSGRQFSNSRSEMNVSTLELGDSALYLCASSLRTGLGEQFFGPGTRLTVL.

This clonotype was observed a few times. This sequence joins TRBV27 and TRBJ1-3, with D tentatively TRBD1 (5 bases). Trimming took 0 bases from V and 7 from J, leaving 13 bases between them. CDR1 and CDR2 (germline): MNHEY, SMNVEV (reference sequence). CDR3 length: 15 amino acids. The CDR3 region is CASSLSGALGNTIYF. DNA of the CDR3: TGTGCCAGCAGTTTATCCGGGGCTCTGGGGAACACCATATATTTT.

This clonotype was picked up a small number of times. This chain uses TRBV11-3 with TRBJ1-5; 7 positions agree with TRBD1. With 3 bases clipped from V and 3 bases from J, the junction kept 2 bases outside the gene matches. The CDR3 sequence is 14 residues long. The germline V gene encodes CDR1 SGHNT and CDR2 YENEEA. The CDR3 loop reads CASSFTGANQPQHF. In DNA form, the CDR3 reads TGTGCCAGCAGCTTTACAGGGGCCAATCAGCCCCAGCATTTT.

The chain joins TRBV15 to TRBJ1-1; no clear D gene. Trimming stripped 1 base from V and 0 bases from J, with 15 bases between. The CDR3 length is 17 residues. The germline V gene has CDR1 LNHNV and CDR2 YYDKDF (reference sequence). The CDR3 DNA follows: TGTGCCACCAGCAGAGTGAGAGGTTTGGGTCTGAACACTGAAGCTTTCTTT. It translates to CATSRVRGLGLNTEAFF.

This clonotype has a handful of counts. CDR3 nucleotides: TGTGCCAGCGACCGGGACAAGCTTAATGAGCAGTTCTTC. Encoded protein: CASDRDKLNEQFF. The V and J genes are TRBV7-9 and TRBJ2-1, with D maybe TRBD1 (6 bases). CDR3 size: 13 residues. Trimming left V 8 bases short and J 7 bases short, with 15 bases between. Germline V gene sequence: CDR1 SEHNR, CDR2 FQNEAQ (reference sequence).

This clonotype was detected many times. The J gene is TRBJ1-1, the V gene TRBV12-3 or TRBV12-4; the D is unclear. The CDR3 contains 13 residues. V was cut by 5 bases and J by 1 base, with 8 bases left in between. The CDR3 reads CASSTTANTEAFF. Written as DNA, the CDR3 is TGTGCCAGCAGTACCACAGCGAACACTGAAGCTTTCTTT.

In this sample, this clonotype turned up many times. The rearrangement links TRBV7-2 to TRBJ2-5, with 7 bases identical to TRBD2. CDR3 length: 16 amino acids. Unmatched junction bases numbered 14, after V lost 5 bases and J lost 5 bases. Germline V CDR1 and CDR2: SGHTA, FQGNSA. The CDR3 is CASSIPGGGAGETQYF. Here the CDR3 DNA reads TGTGCCAGCAGCATCCCTGGGGGAGGGGCGGGGGAGACCCAGTACTTC.

The genes are TRBV7-9 and TRBJ2-7; D remains unclear. The V gene lost 5 bases and the J gene lost 0 bases, with 8 bases spanning the gap. Germline lookup yields CDR1 SEHNR and CDR2 FQNEAQ (reference sequence). The CDR3 runs to 13 residues. The CDR3 region is CASSGDGSYEQYF. DNA for the CDR3: TGTGCCAGCAGCGGAGATGGCTCCTACGAGCAGTACTTC.

This clonotype turned up a few times. V is TRBV4-3 and J is TRBJ2-6; D gene ambiguous. V dropped 1 base and J dropped 0 bases, with 7 bases sitting between them. The CDR3 is 16 residues long. The germline V gene encodes CDR1 LGHNA and CDR2 YSLEER. CDR3 nucleotide sequence: TGCGCCAGCAGCCAAGCTTACAGCTCTGGGGCCAACGTCCTGACTTTC. It is translated as CASSQAYSSGANVLTF.

The chain recombines TRBV20-1 with TRBJ1-4; a possible D gene is TRBD1 (6 bases). Trimming left V 3 bases short and J 0 bases short, with 11 bases between. The CDR3 runs 15 residues. Germline CDR1 is DFQATT and CDR2 is SNEGSKA (reference sequence). The CDR3 sequence is CSASQGIATNEKLFF. DNA of the CDR3: TGCAGTGCTAGTCAGGGGATTGCAACTAATGAAAAACTGTTTTTT.